This paragraph reports one T cell receptor beta chain. The antigen is not known. Expressed TCRB transcripts were sequenced because the isolated RNA had all been reverse transcribed beforehand. Assay used: immunoSEQ multiplex PCR; TCRdb lists only in-frame clones, some missing. In the table there are around 340,000 clones, around a fifth of which are singletons. The data were taken from a study of beta chain features in type 1 diabetes. Whole-study context: In all, approximately 100,000,000 sorted cells from all samples were analyzed. Overall study results and limits: TCRB CDR3s were moderately but significantly shorter in Type 1 diabetes patients in all four CD4+ subsets. A closer apparent resemblance between naive, central memory and Treg TCRB repertoires was seen in patients than in healthy donors.

The junction had 16 bases not matched to a gene; V was cut back by 0 bases and J by 3 bases. The V gene's germline CDR1 is LNHNV and CDR2 YYDKDF (reference sequence). This CDR3 is 19 amino acids long. Purity (above 98%) was reached by all sorted populations. The chain employs TRBV15 and TRBJ2-7, with 8 bases fitting TRBD1. The receptor comes from a woman between 18 and 29 years old in good health. Input material: naive CD4+ T cells from blood. The CDR3 loop is CATSRESNSRQGWIYEQYF. CDR3 DNA: TGTGCCACCAGCAGAGAGTCAAATTCTAGACAGGGGTGGATCTACGAGCAGTACTTC.